These T cell receptor beta chains were read from a single sample in a study of T cell responses to AZD1222 COVID-19 vaccine. Using immunoSEQ multiplex PCR, the repertoire was profiled, and TCRdb retains in-frame clones only, with some absent. This sample has more than 150,000 clones, with just over 90% found just once. The specimen comprised peripheral blood, sampled on day 0 of AZD1222 vaccination. The source of these receptors is an adult in good health. The CDR3 runs from the conserved cysteine through the conserved F or W. Each record gives: J gene, D gene, clone size, V gene, CDR3 protein, CDR3 DNA. The D gene is left open where the match is weak. Size values are once, few and many counts, or a class for expanded clones, and some rows have none.

>TRBJ2-7|.|.|TRBV12-3/TRBV12-4
CASNGGVGEQYF
TGTGCCAGCAATGGGGGAGTGGGCGAGCAGTACTTC
>TRBJ1-2|TRBD1|once|TRBV5-4
CASSSDRVGYGYTF
TGTGCCAGCAGCTCCGACAGGGTAGGCTATGGCTACACCTTC
>TRBJ2-7|.|once|TRBV2
CASSIGPSYEQYF
TGTGCCAGCTCGATCGGCCCCTCCTACGAGCAGTACTTC
>TRBJ2-3|.|.|TRBV29-1
CSVEGARVADTQYF
TGCAGCGTTGAAGGGGCCAGGGTTGCAGATACGCAGTATTTT
>TRBJ1-6|.|.|TRBV6-5
CASQGSSYNSPLHF
TGTGCCAGCCAGGGGAGCTCCTATAATTCACCCCTCCACTTT
>TRBJ1-1|TRBD1|once|TRBV29-1
CSVDRDDTEAFF
TGCAGCGTGGACAGGGATGACACTGAAGCTTTCTTT
>TRBJ2-1|.|.|TRBV27
CASSPPGLTSSYNEQFF
TGTGCCAGCAGTCCCCCGGGACTCACGAGCTCCTACAATGAGCAGTTCTTC
>TRBJ2-5|.|.|TRBV6-2/TRBV6-3
CASSYPPGRLQETQYF
TGTGCCAGCAGTTACCCCCCGGGACGGCTTCAAGAGACCCAGTACTTC
>TRBJ1-6|.|.|TRBV9
CASSVGGGKSPLHF
TGTGCCAGCAGCGTAGGGGGCGGGAAATCACCCCTCCACTTT
>TRBJ2-7|.|.|TRBV3-1/TRBV3-2
CASSQGAGLTYEQYF
TGTGCCAGCAGCCAAGGTGCGGGATTAACCTACGAGCAGTACTTC
>TRBJ1-2|.|.|TRBV10-3
CAISELGAYGYTF
TGTGCCATCAGTGAGCTCGGGGCATATGGCTACACCTTC
>TRBJ2-7|.|.|TRBV18
CASSPPGFPTYEQYF
TGTGCCAGCTCACCTCCGGGATTTCCCACTTACGAGCAGTACTTC
>TRBJ1-1|.|.|TRBV3-1/TRBV3-2
CASSQDRWPLETEAFF
TGTGCCAGCAGCCAAGATAGGTGGCCCCTCGAGACTGAAGCTTTCTTT
>TRBJ2-5|.|.|TRBV7-9
CASRSPLAETQYF
TGTGCCAGCAGGTCCCCATTAGCGGAGACCCAGTACTTC
>TRBJ2-7|.|few|TRBV27
CASSLRGDIYEQYF
TGTGCCAGCAGTTTACGGGGGGACATCTACGAGCAGTACTTC
>TRBJ2-4|TRBD2|.|TRBV11-2
CASSLASSGSYIQYF
TGTGCCAGCAGCTTAGCGTCTAGCGGGAGTTACATTCAGTACTTC
>TRBJ2-3|TRBD2|.|TRBV28
CASRMSGDRGTDTQYF
TGTGCCAGCAGGATGAGCGGGGATCGGGGCACAGATACGCAGTATTTT
>TRBJ1-2|.|.|TRBV10-2
CASSDEQGYGYTF
TGCGCCAGCAGTGATGAACAGGGCTATGGCTACACCTTC
>TRBJ1-1|TRBD1|.|TRBV7-3
CASSSLGTANTEAFF
TGTGCCAGCAGCTCCTTAGGGACAGCGAACACTGAAGCTTTCTTT
>TRBJ2-5|TRBD1|.|TRBV29-1
CSVRQGQETQYF
TGCAGCGTAAGACAGGGCCAAGAGACCCAGTACTTC
>TRBJ2-5|TRBD2|.|TRBV7-2
CASSLVLAGAQETQYF
TGTGCCAGCAGCTTAGTTCTAGCGGGGGCCCAAGAGACCCAGTACTTC
>TRBJ2-7|.|.|TRBV28
CASSTKYEQYF
TGTGCCAGCAGTACAAAATACGAGCAGTACTTC
>TRBJ1-5|TRBD1|.|TRBV28
CASSLPGQGNQPQHF
TGTGCCAGCAGTTTACCTGGACAGGGTAATCAGCCCCAGCATTTT
>TRBJ1-1|.|few|TRBV5-4
CASSRDGNMNTEAFF
TGTGCCAGCAGCCGCGACGGAAACATGAACACTGAAGCTTTCTTT
>TRBJ1-5|TRBD1|once|TRBV27
CASSPDRGLGQPQHF
TGTGCCAGCAGTCCGGACAGGGGATTGGGTCAGCCCCAGCATTTT
>TRBJ2-5|TRBD1|.|TRBV4-2
CASSRTGQRETQYF
TGTGCCAGCAGTAGGACAGGACAGCGAGAGACCCAGTACTTC
>TRBJ2-7|.|.|TRBV16
CASSTWTEAYEQYF
TGTGCCAGCAGTACTTGGACAGAAGCCTACGAGCAGTACTTC
>TRBJ1-1|TRBD1|.|TRBV10-3
CASRQGTDTEAFF
TGTGCCAGCAGACAGGGGACGGACACTGAAGCTTTCTTT
>TRBJ2-7|TRBD2|.|TRBV13
CASSTSSGEFSYEQYF
TGTGCCAGCAGCACCTCTAGCGGGGAGTTCTCCTACGAGCAGTACTTC
>TRBJ2-2|TRBD1|.|TRBV6-5
CASSYTGTVSGELFF
TGTGCCAGCAGTTACACCGGGACAGTCAGTGGGGAGCTGTTTTTT
>TRBJ1-1|.|.|TRBV29-1
CSVERRLNTEAFF
TGCAGCGTGGAAAGACGGCTCAACACTGAAGCTTTCTTT
>TRBJ2-3|TRBD2|.|TRBV10-3
CAIRGTRIGGTDTQYF
TGTGCCATCAGGGGGACTAGAATCGGGGGCACAGATACGCAGTATTTT
>TRBJ2-7|TRBD1|.|TRBV7-9
CASSHLTGARLNEQYF
TGTGCCAGCAGCCACTTGACAGGGGCTCGGCTGAACGAGCAGTACTTC
>TRBJ2-3|.|.|TRBV10-1
CASSDPRARSTDTQYF
TGCGCCAGCAGTGATCCCAGGGCGCGTAGCACAGATACGCAGTATTTT
>TRBJ2-1|TRBD2|.|TRBV28
CASSSGTSGSTEQFF
TGTGCCAGCAGCTCTGGGACTAGCGGGAGTACTGAGCAGTTCTTC
>TRBJ2-7|.|.|TRBV20-1
CSASSEGPYEQYF
TGCAGTGCTAGTTCAGAGGGACCCTACGAGCAGTACTTC
>TRBJ2-5|.|.|TRBV5-1
CASSLGVGETQYF
TGCGCCAGCAGCTTGGGCGTGGGAGAGACCCAGTACTTC
>TRBJ1-1|TRBD1|once|TRBV6-2/TRBV6-3
CASSYYQQGRAEAFF
TGTGCCAGCAGTTACTACCAACAGGGGCGCGCTGAAGCTTTCTTT
>TRBJ1-3|TRBD1|.|TRBV7-2
CASSLAGTGNSGNTIYF
TGTGCCAGCAGCTTAGCGGGGACAGGCAACTCTGGAAACACCATATATTTT
>TRBJ2-7|TRBD1|.|TRBV28
CASTLGTGYYEQYF
TGTGCCAGCACCCTCGGGACAGGGTACTACGAGCAGTACTTC
>TRBJ1-2|.|.|TRBV7-9
CASSLQDYNYGYTF
TGTGCCAGCAGCTTACAGGATTATAACTATGGCTACACCTTC
>TRBJ2-1|.|.|TRBV5-1
CASSLHNEQFF
TGCGCCAGCAGCCTGCACAATGAGCAGTTCTTC
>TRBJ1-5|.|.|TRBV2
CASSELRAANQPQHF
TGTGCCAGCAGTGAACTCAGGGCGGCCAATCAGCCCCAGCATTTT
>TRBJ2-1|.|.|TRBV12-3/TRBV12-4
CASSPGNEQFF
TGTGCCAGCAGCCCGGGGAATGAGCAGTTCTTC
>TRBJ2-7|.|.|TRBV6-6
CASSYGAGGVYEQYF
TGTGCCAGCAGTTACGGCGCAGGGGGGGTCTACGAGCAGTACTTC